This T cell receptor beta chain was identified in a study of blood T cells in healthy people across ages. V lost 5 bases to trimming and J lost 5 bases, with 13 bases between them. The CDR3 is made up of 14 amino acids. The second PCR ran roughly 7 to 11 cycles with a sample-barcoded 5' primer and J-beta primers. One entry per CDR3 protein, called by TCRdb with MiXCR from the 5' RACE reads. The sample contains roughly 1,100,000 distinct CDR3 sequences, less than 25% of which appear only once. This clonotype was counted a few times. These records were also assigned to another study, of T cells of mothers and their children.

The rearrangement links TRBV12-3 or TRBV12-4 to TRBJ2-1; the D gene could be TRBD1 or TRBD2 (5 bases each). The sequence was obtained from a girl aged 2 to 10 in good health. Sequenced material: blood. The chain's CDR3 is CASSPRDGHNEQFF. Written as DNA, the CDR3 is TGTGCCAGCAGTCCCCGGGACGGTCACAATGAGCAGTTCTTC.